This TCR beta chain derives from a study of PD-1 blockade in classical Hodgkin lymphoma. Using immunoSEQ multiplex PCR, the repertoire was profiled, and TCRdb retains in-frame clones only, with some absent. The table lists about 18,000 clones, more than 80% of them singletons. Germline V gene lookup returns CDR1 SGHRS and CDR2 YFSETQ. The CDR3 covers 16 residues. The germline V and J ends were trimmed by 4 bases and 0 bases, with 14 bases remaining between them. In every patient, relapse followed autologous stem cell transplantation, while exposure to brentuximab vedotin differed. The chain recombines TRBV5-1 with TRBJ1-3; TRBD1 might be the D (5 bases). The sequencing here drew on peripheral blood mononuclear cells (PBMCs), taken before the second cycle of nivolumab. The origin of this receptor is a human donor with classical Hodgkin lymphoma. The DNA of the CDR3 is TGCGCCAGCAGCGCGATGGGGGGGTTCTCTGGAAACACCATATATTTT. Translated: CASSAMGGFSGNTIYF.